This T cell receptor beta chain is drawn from a study of blood T cell repertoires in COVID-19. Study context: T cells, B-cell-depleted T cells, or PBMCs supplied cDNA or gDNA.

The V gene's germline CDR1 is SGHTA and CDR2 FQGNSA. This CDR3 comprises 15 residues. The ends were cut back, 1 base at V and 6 bases at J, with 16 bases in the middle. As originally analysed: By means of reference gene primer amplification, nucleated cell counts were estimated. Only in-frame clones appear in the TCRdb table, and some are missing; sequencing was by immunoSEQ multiplex PCR. V and J calls and clone size are copied from that table; D and trimming were computed from the DNA. This sample yields over 200,000 clones, of which approximately 79% are seen a single time; 5.1% belongs to the top ten.

The material sequenced was peripheral blood. This sequence originates from a human donor in a cohort sampled during active COVID-19. The chain recombines TRBV7-2 with TRBJ2-7, with D maybe TRBD1 (6 bases). In DNA, the CDR3 is TGTGCCAGCAGCTTAGAGAGGCCCAACAGGGCCGAGCAGTACTTC. This gives the protein CASSLERPNRAEQYF.